This TCR beta chain originates from a study of blood T cell repertoires in COVID-19. Study in general: Donors in the United States, Italy and Spain gave samples during acute or convalescent COVID-19.

Germline V gives CDR1 MGHDK, CDR2 SYGVNS. The ends were cut back, 7 bases at V and 6 bases at J, with 16 bases in the middle. This CDR3 has 13 residues. Authors' methods: Estimation of nucleated cell counts was performed using reference gene primer amplification. This table comes from immunoSEQ multiplex PCR, and its TCRdb copy is limited to in-frame clones, with some not included. The V and J calls and clone size come from that table; D and trimming were worked out from the DNA. The sample has about 200,000 clones, around 89% seen once. Cohort allocation depended upon clinical history that participants reported. The recovered donors of Cohort 3 showed two negative PCRs, clearance, or symptom resolution.

Sequenced input: PBMCs or T cells enriched from blood (not recorded which). The chain employs TRBV25-1 and TRBJ2-7, with D unclear. The TCR was taken from a man aged 30 to 45 who had recovered from COVID-19. The CDR3 DNA sequence: TGTGCCAGCACCCCCCCGCACATCTCCGAGCAGTACTTC. Protein sequence: CASTPPHISEQYF.